Listed here are 25 T cell receptor beta chains from one sample, sequenced in a study of blood T cell repertoires in COVID-19. Only in-frame clones appear in the TCRdb table, and some are missing; sequencing was by immunoSEQ multiplex PCR. The sample records approximately 500,000 clones, about 88% being singletons. Sequenced sample: peripheral blood. Receptor source: a man younger than 35 with COVID-19, enrolled during active disease.

A few counts support this clone. The rearrangement joins TRBV9 to TRBJ1-2; the D gene is possibly TRBD1 (5 bases). Between the trimmed V and J ends, which lost 2 bases and 4 bases, there was a span of 12 bases. CDR3 length: 14 residues. The germline CDR1 and CDR2 sequences are SGDLS and YYNGEE. CDR3 loop: CASSVGGGGYGYTF. The CDR3 DNA reads TGTGCCAGCAGCGTTGGCGGGGGAGGCTATGGCTACACCTTC. Full variable domain (remainder filled in from reference TRBV9 and TRBJ1-2): DSGVTQTPKHLITATGQRVTLRCSPRSGDLSVYWYQQSLDQGLQFLIQYYNGEERAKGNILERFSAQQFPDLHSELNLSSLELGDSALYFCASSVGGGGYGYTFGSGTRLTVV.

This rearrangement joins TRBV12-5 to TRBJ2-7, with 7 bases matching TRBD1. J gave up 3 bases and V 1 base, and 0 bases lay outside the gene matches. This CDR3 has 13 residues. Germline V CDR1 and CDR2: LGHNT, FRNRAP. The CDR3, as DNA: TGTGCTAGTGGTTTGGGACAGGGCTACGAGCAGTACTTC. Encoded protein: CASGLGQGYEQYF.

V gene TRBV9 combines with J gene TRBJ2-5, with 7 bases fitting TRBD2. Looked up from germline, CDR1 is SGDLS and CDR2 is YYNGEE. The CDR3 is 15 residues long. V trimming: 0 bases; J trimming: 4 bases; junction bases outside the gene matches: 6. The CDR3 loop reads CASSVEAGVRETQYF. CDR3 DNA: TGTGCCAGCAGCGTAGAGGCGGGAGTAAGAGAGACCCAGTACTTC. Full variable domain (outside the CDR3, taken from reference TRBV9 and TRBJ2-5): DSGVTQTPKHLITATGQRVTLRCSPRSGDLSVYWYQQSLDQGLQFLIQYYNGEERAKGNILERFSAQQFPDLHSELNLSSLELGDSALYFCASSVEAGVRETQYFGPGTRLLVL.

The genes are TRBV3-1 (or the pseudogene TRBV3-2) and TRBJ1-2, with 9 bases lining up with TRBD1. The CDR3 is 15 amino acids. With 5 bases clipped from V and 3 bases from J, the junction kept 7 bases outside the gene matches. CDR1 is LGHDT, CDR2 YNNKEL, per germline (reference sequence). CDR3 region: CASSDPGQGHYGYTF. The CDR3 DNA reads as TGTGCCAGCAGCGACCCGGGACAGGGTCACTATGGCTACACCTTC.

The chain links TRBV5-1 to TRBJ2-3, with 7 bases that match TRBD1. Germline CDR1 reads SGHRS; CDR2 reads YFSETQ. CDR3 length equals 15 residues. Germline trimming cut 3 bases from V and 3 bases from J; bases unmatched to any gene: 7. CDR3: CASSSPGQTTDTQYF. The CDR3 nucleotides are TGCGCCAGCAGCTCGCCGGGACAGACAACAGATACGCAGTATTTT.

This chain's CDR3 is CATMDRGPTDTQYF. The CDR3 nucleotides read TGTGCCACCATGGACAGGGGACCCACAGATACGCAGTATTTT. The chain has TRBV24-1 and TRBJ2-3; 9 nucleotides match TRBD1. Losses at the gene ends were 8 bases for V and 2 bases for J; bases not matched to a gene: 4. Germline V CDR1 and CDR2: KGHDR, SFDVKD. This CDR3 comprises 14 residues.

V and J are TRBV19 and TRBJ1-2; D not certain. Trimming shortened V by 5 bases and J by 8 bases, and 3 bases separated the two germline ends. The CDR3 covers 9 residues. Per germline, CDR1 LNHDA and CDR2 SQIVND (reference sequence). CDR3 nucleotides: TGTGCCAGTAGTCCGGGCTACACCTTC. The encoded protein is CASSPGYTF. The full variable domain, with the rest looked up from reference TRBV19 and TRBJ1-2, is DGGITQSPKYLFRKEGQNVTLSCEQNLNHDAMYWYRQDPGQGLRLIYYSQIVNDFQKGDIAEGYSVSREKKESFPLTVTSAQKNPTAFYLCASSPGYTFGSGTRLTVV.

A single count supports this clone. The chain joins TRBV6-6 to TRBJ2-7, with TRBD1 identical over 8 bases. The CDR3 loop spans 14 amino acids. V was clipped by 6 bases and J by 1 base; unmatched bases: 5. CDR1 MNHNY and CDR2 SVGAGI come from the germline V gene (reference sequence). CDR3: CASRTGQGSYEQYF. The CDR3 nucleotides are TGTGCCAGCAGAACCGGACAGGGTTCCTACGAGCAGTACTTC.

J is TRBJ2-6 and V is TRBV5-1; D call uncertain. Germline-derived CDR1 and CDR2 are SGHRS and YFSETQ. V lost 6 bases to trimming and J lost 2 bases, with 12 bases between them. The CDR3 runs 15 residues. CDR3 sequence: CASTVQEAGANVLTF. The CDR3 coding sequence is TGCGCCAGCACTGTGCAAGAGGCTGGGGCCAACGTCCTGACTTTC. Looking up the rest from reference TRBV5-1 and TRBJ2-6 gives the full variable domain: KAGVTQTPRYLIKTRGQQVTLSCSPISGHRSVSWYQQTPGQGLQFLFEYFSETQRNKGNFPGRFSGRQFSNSRSEMNVSTLELGDSALYLCASTVQEAGANVLTFGAGSRLTVL.

As to this clone: Its ends do not fully match the called genes, so a read error is possible. V and J are TRBV20-1 and TRBJ2-7; 9 nucleotides align to TRBD2. This CDR3 region has 10 residues. CDR1 DFQATT and CDR2 SNEGSKA come from the germline V gene (reference sequence). The chain's CDR3 is CSAPTPGLAF. The CDR3 nucleotides read TGCAGTGCTCCAACCCCGGGACTAGCTTTC.

This chain joins TRBV4-1 and TRBJ1-1, with D perhaps matching TRBD1 (6 bases). The germline V and J ends were trimmed by 0 bases and 0 bases, with 17 bases remaining between them. The CDR3 runs 18 residues. Germline V gene sequence: CDR1 MGHRA, CDR2 YSYEKL. The CDR3 region is CASSQEGYRVGMNTEAFF. The CDR3 DNA is TGCGCCAGCAGCCAAGAAGGCTACAGGGTTGGGATGAACACTGAAGCTTTCTTT.

The chain joins TRBV6-5 to TRBJ1-2, with TRBD1 matching 9 bases. Germline CDR1 reads MNHEY; CDR2 reads SVGAGI. The V gene end was trimmed by 6 bases and the J gene end by 4 bases; junction bases not matched to a gene: 6. The CDR3 contains 14 residues. CDR3 sequence reads: CASRGGQGSYGYTF. CDR3 coding DNA: TGTGCCAGCAGGGGGGGACAGGGATCCTATGGCTACACCTTC.

This clone has just one count. The CDR3 bases are TGTGCCAGCAGCTCGTCCGGGACTAGCCTGGGTGAGCAGTTCTTC. Encoded protein: CASSSSGTSLGEQFF. This rearrangement joins TRBV7-8 to TRBJ2-1; TRBD2 agrees at 9 bases. Germline assignment: CDR1 SGHVS and CDR2 FQNEAQ. The junction had 10 bases not matched to a gene; V was cut back by 4 bases and J by 9 bases. CDR3 size: 15 residues.

The chain couples TRBV7-8 to TRBJ2-5; 11 bases line up with TRBD2. J gave up 5 bases and V 1 base, and 6 bases lay outside the gene matches. Germline V lookup: CDR1 SGHVS, CDR2 FQNEAQ. The CDR3 loop spans 16 amino acids. The CDR3 is CASSLVGLAGRETQYF. In nucleotides, the CDR3 is TGTGCCAGCAGCTTAGTTGGACTAGCGGGCCGGGAGACCCAGTACTTC.

The chain is built from TRBV4-1 and TRBJ2-7; tentatively, D is TRBD2 (5 bases). The length of the CDR3 is 15 residues. The germline V gene encodes CDR1 MGHRA and CDR2 YSYEKL. The V gene lost 1 base and the J gene lost 6 bases, with 16 bases spanning the gap. CDR3: CASSQVEGGSFEQYF. DNA for the CDR3: TGCGCCAGCAGCCAAGTCGAGGGCGGTTCGTTCGAGCAGTACTTC.

This sequence joins TRBV19 and TRBJ2-7; possibly TRBD2 for D (5 bases). The V end lost 6 bases, the J end lost 3 bases, and 21 bases lay between the germline ends. The CDR3 is made up of 16 amino acids. CDR1 and CDR2 from the germline V gene are LNHDA and SQIVND (reference sequence). CDR3 region: CASSRAPGSYSYEQYF. CDR3 nucleotides: TGTGCCAGTAGCCGGGCGCCGGGGTCATATAGCTACGAGCAGTACTTC.

This clone turned up a few times. At the DNA level, this CDR3 is encoded by other sequences in the same sample as well. The genes are TRBV12-3 or TRBV12-4 and TRBJ2-7; unclear D gene. The CDR3 is 12 amino acids. V was clipped by 1 base and J by 3 bases, with 4 bases between them. The CDR3 reads CASSLDSYEQYF. The CDR3 nucleotides read TGTGCCAGCAGTTTAGACAGCTACGAGCAGTACTTC.

The CDR3 here is CSVLLQGQNTEAFF. CDR3 nucleotide sequence: TGCAGCGTGCTACTACAGGGCCAGAACACTGAAGCTTTCTTT. V is TRBV29-1 and J is TRBJ1-1; weak D call: TRBD1 (6 bases). Germline V lookup: CDR1 SQVTM, CDR2 ANQGSEA. This CDR3 spans 14 amino acids. The V end was cut by 6 bases, the J end by 1 base, with 15 bases between.

This clone is a singleton in its sample. The rearrangement uses TRBV5-4 and TRBJ2-3; possibly TRBD2 for D (6 bases). The CDR3 loop spans 14 amino acids. CDR1 is SGHNT and CDR2 is YYREEE in the germline V gene (reference sequence). Trimming took off 4 bases at V and 2 bases at J, with 11 bases between the two ends. For the CDR3, the DNA is TGTGCCAGCAGCACGGGACTGCACACAGATACGCAGTATTTT. Its protein is CASSTGLHTDTQYF. Full variable domain (rest looked up from reference TRBV5-4 and TRBJ2-3): ETGVTQSPTHLIKTRGQQVTLRCSSQSGHNTVSWYQQALGQGPQFIFQYYREEENGRGNFPPRFSGLQFPNYSSELNVNALELDDSALYLCASSTGLHTDTQYFGPGTRLTVL.

This chain links TRBV7-9 with TRBJ2-7; no firm D call. The CDR3 runs 12 residues. V gave up 3 bases and J gave up 4 bases, with 7 bases separating them. CDR1 SEHNR and CDR2 FQNEAQ come from the germline V gene (reference sequence). The CDR3 protein is CASSFSVYEQYF. In DNA form, the CDR3 reads TGTGCCAGCAGCTTTTCGGTTTACGAGCAGTACTTC.

In nucleotides, the CDR3 is TGCGCCAGCAGCCAAGATACGAACACCGATCAGCCCCAGCATTTT. It specifies CASSQDTNTDQPQHF. The chain carries TRBV4-1 and TRBJ1-5; no reliable D call. CDR1 and CDR2 (germline): MGHRA, YSYEKL. The CDR3 length is 15 residues. V lost 0 bases and J lost 5, with 11 bases in between.

This chain joins TRBV5-8 and TRBJ2-6; TRBD1 is a possible D gene (6 bases). The V gene lost 1 base and the J gene lost 0 bases, with 11 bases spanning the gap. Germline CDR1 is SGHTS and CDR2 is YDEGEE. This CDR3 is built from 17 residues. DNA of the CDR3: TGTGCCAGCAGCTTGTACAGGGCGTCCTCTGGGGCCAACGTCCTGACTTTC. Its protein product is CASSLYRASSGANVLTF.

V and J are TRBV9 and TRBJ2-2, with TRBD2 as a possible D gene (5 bases). Trimming stripped 3 bases from V and 1 base from J, with 13 bases between. The CDR3 consists of 16 residues. Per germline, CDR1 SGDLS and CDR2 YYNGEE. This CDR3 reads CASSAQESGNTGELFF. The CDR3 DNA follows: TGTGCCAGCAGCGCCCAGGAGAGCGGGAACACCGGGGAGCTGTTTTTT. The whole variable domain, filled in from reference TRBV9 and TRBJ2-2, reads DSGVTQTPKHLITATGQRVTLRCSPRSGDLSVYWYQQSLDQGLQFLIQYYNGEERAKGNILERFSAQQFPDLHSELNLSSLELGDSALYFCASSAQESGNTGELFFGEGSRLTVL.

This chain joins TRBV6-6 and TRBJ2-1; D might be TRBD1 (6 bases). The CDR3 runs 12 residues. V was cut by 5 bases and J by 9 bases, with 11 bases left in between. Germline CDR1 is MNHNY and CDR2 is SVGAGI (reference sequence). The CDR3 reads CASSVQGAEQFF. The CDR3 DNA is TGTGCCAGCAGTGTACAGGGTGCTGAGCAGTTCTTC.

The rearrangement links TRBV9 to TRBJ1-2, with 7 bases aligning to TRBD1. V was clipped by 0 bases and J by 5 bases; unmatched bases: 7. CDR1 is SGDLS and CDR2 is YYNGEE in the germline V gene. The CDR3 loop spans 15 amino acids. The CDR3 sequence: CASSVAADRDYGYTF. In nucleotides, the CDR3 is TGTGCCAGCAGCGTAGCTGCTGACAGGGATTATGGCTACACCTTC.